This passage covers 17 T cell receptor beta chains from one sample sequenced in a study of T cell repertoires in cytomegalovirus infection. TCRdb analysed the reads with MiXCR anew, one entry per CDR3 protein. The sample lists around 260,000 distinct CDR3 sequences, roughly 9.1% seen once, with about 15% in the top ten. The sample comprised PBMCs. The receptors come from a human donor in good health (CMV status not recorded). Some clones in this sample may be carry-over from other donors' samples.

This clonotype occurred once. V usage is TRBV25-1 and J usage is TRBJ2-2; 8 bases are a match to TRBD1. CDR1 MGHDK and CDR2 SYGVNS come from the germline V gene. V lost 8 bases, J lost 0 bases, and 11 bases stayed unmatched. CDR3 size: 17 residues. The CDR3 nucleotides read TGTGCCAGCCGTGTGGACAGGGATGGAGCGAACACCGGGGAGCTGTTTTTT. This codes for CASRVDRDGANTGELFF.

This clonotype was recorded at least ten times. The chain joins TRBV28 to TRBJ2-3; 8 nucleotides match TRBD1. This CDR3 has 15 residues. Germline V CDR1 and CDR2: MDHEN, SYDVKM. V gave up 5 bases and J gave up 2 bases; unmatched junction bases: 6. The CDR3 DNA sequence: TGTGCCAGCAGTGAAGGACAGGGACCCACAGATACGCAGTATTTT. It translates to CASSEGQGPTDTQYF.

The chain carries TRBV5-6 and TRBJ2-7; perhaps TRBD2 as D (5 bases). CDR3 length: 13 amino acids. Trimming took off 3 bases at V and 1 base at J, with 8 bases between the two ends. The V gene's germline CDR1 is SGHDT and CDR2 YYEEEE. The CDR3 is CASSSDFSYEQYF. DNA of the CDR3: TGTGCCAGCAGCTCGGACTTTTCCTACGAGCAGTACTTC.

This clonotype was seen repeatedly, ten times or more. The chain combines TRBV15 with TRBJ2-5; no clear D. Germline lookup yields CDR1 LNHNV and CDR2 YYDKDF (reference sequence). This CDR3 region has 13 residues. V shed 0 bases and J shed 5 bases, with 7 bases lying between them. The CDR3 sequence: CATSRDTLETQYF. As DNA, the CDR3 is TGTGCCACCAGCAGAGATACTCTCGAGACCCAGTACTTC.

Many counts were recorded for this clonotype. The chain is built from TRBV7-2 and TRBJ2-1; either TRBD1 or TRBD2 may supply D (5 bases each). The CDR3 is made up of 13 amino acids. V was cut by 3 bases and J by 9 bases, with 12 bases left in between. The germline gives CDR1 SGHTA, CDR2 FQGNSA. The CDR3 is CASSLPGPGEQFF. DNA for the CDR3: TGTGCCAGCAGCTTGCCGGGACCAGGTGAGCAGTTCTTC.

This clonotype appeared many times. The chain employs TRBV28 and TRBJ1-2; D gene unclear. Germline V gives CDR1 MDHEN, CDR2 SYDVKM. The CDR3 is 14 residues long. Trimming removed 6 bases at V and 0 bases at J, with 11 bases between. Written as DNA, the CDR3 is TGTGCCAGCAGGCCATCCGGGGCTAACTATGGCTACACCTTC. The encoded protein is CASRPSGANYGYTF.

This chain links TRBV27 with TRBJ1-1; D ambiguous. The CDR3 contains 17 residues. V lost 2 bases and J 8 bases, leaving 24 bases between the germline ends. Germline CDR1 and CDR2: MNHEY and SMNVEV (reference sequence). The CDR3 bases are TGTGCCAGCAGTTTAATCGCGGTATCGCAACGTAATTCAGAAGCTTTCTTT. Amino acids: CASSLIAVSQRNSEAFF.

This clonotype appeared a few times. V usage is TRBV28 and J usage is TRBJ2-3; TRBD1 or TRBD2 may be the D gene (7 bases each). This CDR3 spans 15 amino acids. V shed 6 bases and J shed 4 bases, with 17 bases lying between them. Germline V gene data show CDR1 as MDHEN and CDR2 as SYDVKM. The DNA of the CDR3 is TGTGCCAGCAGACCAGGGGGGGCCAGCGCAGATACGCAGTATTTT. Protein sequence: CASRPGGASADTQYF.

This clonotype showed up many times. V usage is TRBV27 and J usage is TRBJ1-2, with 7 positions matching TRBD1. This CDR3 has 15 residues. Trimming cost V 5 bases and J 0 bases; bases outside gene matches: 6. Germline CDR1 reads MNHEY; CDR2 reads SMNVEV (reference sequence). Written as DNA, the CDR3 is TGTGCCAGCAGTGGACCTGGGACAGCTAACTATGGCTACACCTTC. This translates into CASSGPGTANYGYTF.

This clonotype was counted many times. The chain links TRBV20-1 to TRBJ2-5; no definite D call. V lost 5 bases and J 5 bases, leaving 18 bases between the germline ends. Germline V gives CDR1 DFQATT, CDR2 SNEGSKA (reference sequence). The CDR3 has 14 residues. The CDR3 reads CSAAPGPKGETQYF. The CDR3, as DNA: TGCAGTGCTGCTCCCGGGCCCAAAGGGGAGACCCAGTACTTC.

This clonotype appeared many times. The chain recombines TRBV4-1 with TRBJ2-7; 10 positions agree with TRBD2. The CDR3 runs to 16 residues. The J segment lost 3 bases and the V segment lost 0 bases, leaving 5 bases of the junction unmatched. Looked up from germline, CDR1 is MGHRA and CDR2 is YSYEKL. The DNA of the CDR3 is TGCGCCAGCAGCCAAGATGTGGGGACTAGCGACTACGAGCAGTACTTC. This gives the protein CASSQDVGTSDYEQYF.

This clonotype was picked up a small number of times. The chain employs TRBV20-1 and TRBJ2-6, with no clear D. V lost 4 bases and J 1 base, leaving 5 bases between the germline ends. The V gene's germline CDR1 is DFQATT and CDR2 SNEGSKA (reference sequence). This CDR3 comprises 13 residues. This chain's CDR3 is CSATESGANVLTF. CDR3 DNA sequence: TGCAGTGCTACTGAGTCTGGGGCCAACGTCCTGACTTTC.

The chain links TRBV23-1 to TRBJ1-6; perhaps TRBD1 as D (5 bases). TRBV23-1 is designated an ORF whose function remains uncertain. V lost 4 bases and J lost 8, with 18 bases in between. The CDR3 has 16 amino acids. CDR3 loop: CASSPLPGTSDSPLHF. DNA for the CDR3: TGCGCCAGCAGTCCCCTCCCGGGGACCAGTGATTCACCCCTCCACTTT.

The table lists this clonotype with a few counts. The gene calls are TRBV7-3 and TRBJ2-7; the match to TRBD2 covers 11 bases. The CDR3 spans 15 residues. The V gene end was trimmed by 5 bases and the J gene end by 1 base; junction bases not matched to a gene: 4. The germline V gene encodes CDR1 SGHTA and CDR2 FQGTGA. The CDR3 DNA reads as TGTGCCAGCAGCCCGACTAGCGGGGCGTCCTACGAGCAGTACTTC. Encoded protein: CASSPTSGASYEQYF.

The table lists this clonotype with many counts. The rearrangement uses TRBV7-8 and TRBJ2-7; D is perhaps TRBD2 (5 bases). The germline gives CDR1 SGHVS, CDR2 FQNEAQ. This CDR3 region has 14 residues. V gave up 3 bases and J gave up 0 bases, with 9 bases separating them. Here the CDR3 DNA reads TGTGCCAGCAGCTTTGAGGGAAGCTCCTACGAGCAGTACTTC. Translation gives CASSFEGSSYEQYF.

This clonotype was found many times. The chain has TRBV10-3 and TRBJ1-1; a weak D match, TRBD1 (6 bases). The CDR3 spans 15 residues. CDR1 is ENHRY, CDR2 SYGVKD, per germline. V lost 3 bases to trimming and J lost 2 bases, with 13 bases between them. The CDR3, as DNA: TGTGCCATCAGTGAAGAACAGGGCCTTAACACTGAAGCTTTCTTT. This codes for CAISEEQGLNTEAFF.

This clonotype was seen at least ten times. The CDR3 here is CASSLRQGGEAFF. The CDR3 DNA reads TGTGCCAGCAGCCTTCGACAGGGCGGTGAAGCTTTCTTT. The chain joins TRBV7-2 to TRBJ1-1; TRBD1 aligns across 7 bases. The J segment lost 7 bases and the V segment lost 5 bases, leaving 7 bases of the junction unmatched. CDR3 length: 13 amino acids. Germline V gene lookup returns CDR1 SGHTA and CDR2 FQGNSA.